This T cell receptor beta chain was recorded in a study of CD8 T cells in Susac syndrome. RNA totalling about 0.5 to 1 ug underwent reverse transcription with random hexamers. TCRdb re-called the immunoSEQ multiplex PCR reads through MiXCR, storing one row per CDR3 protein. The sample lists more than 150,000 distinct CDR3 sequences; roughly 95% were seen once. This CDR3 is built from 14 residues. The ends lost 6 bases at V and 5 bases at J; junction bases unmatched: 7. CDR1 SQVTM and CDR2 ANQGSEA come from the germline V gene. The TCR was taken from a human donor with Susac syndrome. This rearrangement joins TRBV29-1 to TRBJ1-4, with 9 bases matching TRBD1. The source material was CD4+ T cells from PBMCs. CDR3 residues: CSVATGTGNEKLFF. The DNA for the CDR3 is TGCAGCGTAGCGACCGGGACAGGGAATGAAAAACTGTTTTTT.